At least ten counts were recorded for the clone carrying this T cell receptor beta chain. As yet, its antigen is unknown. Sequencing libraries for TCR beta were prepared with iRepertoire HTBI primers and Arm-PCR of CDR3 regions. MiXCR, run by TCRdb on the multiplex PCR reads, gives a single entry per CDR3 protein. The sample includes 530,000 or so distinct CDR3 sequences, approximately 13% of them seen just once. Time point described: newly diagnosed GD, antithyroid drugs for less than 3 months. PBMC-derived RNA was used for the TCR library. The CDR3 contains 14 residues. Trimming removed 5 bases from V and 1 base from J, with 11 bases in between. The germline V gene encodes CDR1 MNHNS and CDR2 SASEGT. This entry comes from a study of regulatory T cells in long-lasting Graves disease. Whole-study findings and limits: Lower TCR diversity characterized persistent Graves' patients relative to newly diagnosed patients. Persistent disease was characterized by preferential usage of TRBV28, TRBJ1-2 and TRBJ2-5.

This same sample was also part of a study on T cells in Graves' hyperthyroidism and ophthalmopathy.

The starting material was peripheral blood mononuclear cells (PBMCs), obtained at new diagnosis, from a patient treated with antithyroid drugs. The J gene is TRBJ1-1, the V gene TRBV6-1; D gene ambiguous. This receptor was taken from a man aged 25-40 years with Graves disease. CDR3 in amino acids: CASSPGPSNTEAFF. CDR3 nucleotides: TGTGCCAGCAGTCCCGGACCTTCGAACACTGAAGCTTTCTTT.